A selection of T cell receptor beta chains follows, all from one sample in a study of T cell responses to AZD1222 COVID-19 vaccine. Profiling relied on immunoSEQ multiplex PCR, and the TCRdb table lists in-frame clones only, not all of them. Seen here are approximately 180,000 clones, around 89% observed once, and the top ten hold about 6%. Sample: peripheral blood, taken on day 0 of AZD1222 vaccination. The receptors stem from an adult in good health. CDR3s include the opening cysteine and the closing phenylalanine or tryptophan.

V,J,CDR3
TRBV18,TRBJ2-1,CASSLRVSDEQFF
TRBV27,TRBJ1-1,CASSLDRVMNTEAFF
TRBV2,TRBJ1-6,CASSFGQDSPLHF
TRBV5-1,TRBJ2-1,CASSLSPGAYNEQFF
TRBV28,TRBJ2-3,CASSLSGGVWNTQYF
TRBV5-1,TRBJ1-4,CASSLQNNEKLFF
TRBV6-5,TRBJ1-4,CASRGRTESNEKLFF
TRBV19,TRBJ1-6,CASTQAQGAWNSPLHF
TRBV28,TRBJ1-1,CASSTDFRGTEAFF
TRBV6-2/TRBV6-3,TRBJ2-1,CASSYSSLLAGVPSEQFF
TRBV30,TRBJ1-2,CAWSVGQGTGGYTF
TRBV19,TRBJ1-1,CASSPSPESNTEAFF
TRBV5-1,TRBJ2-1,CASSLGPGLAGVGQFF
TRBV19,TRBJ1-5,CASSTGQGGNQPQHF
TRBV19,TRBJ1-5,CASSIGTGDSNQPQHF
TRBV15,TRBJ2-2,CATSRNAPGRKETGELFF
TRBV10-1,TRBJ2-2,CASRTGNLITGELFF
TRBV5-4,TRBJ2-4,CASSLTGVSGDIQYF
TRBV28,TRBJ1-2,CASSLGTDIYGYTF
TRBV5-4,TRBJ1-2,CASSLDRDPYGYTF
TRBV7-2,TRBJ1-5,CASSVQGAGGQPQHF
TRBV11-2,TRBJ2-2,CASSLQGVYTGELFF
TRBV14,TRBJ1-5,CASSQVILVRQPQHF
TRBV28,TRBJ1-4,CASSLGGQTNEKLFF
TRBV21-1,TRBJ2-5,CASSKVGLARETQYF
TRBV20-1,TRBJ2-3,CSASLDRDGMDTQYF
TRBV7-2,TRBJ2-2,CASTGDRGFNPGELFF
TRBV2,TRBJ2-3,CASRERGGGTDTQYF
TRBV6-1,TRBJ1-2,CASSDLSADRADVLYGYTF
TRBV9,TRBJ1-5,CASSPEGGGVQPQHF
TRBV19,TRBJ1-1,CASREMENTEAFF
TRBV4-2,TRBJ1-5,CASSPSSNQPQHF
TRBV12-5,TRBJ2-2,CASGTIAANTGELFF
TRBV9,TRBJ1-2,CASSVTGQGEGGYTF
TRBV5-1,TRBJ2-3,CASSLGWGADTQYF
TRBV5-4,TRBJ2-5,CASSSGTVQETQYF
TRBV9,TRBJ2-7,CASSVGWGSSYEQYF
TRBV2,TRBJ2-2,CASRSGTTGELFF
TRBV3-1/TRBV3-2,TRBJ1-4,CASSQDISAAREKLFF
TRBV7-3,TRBJ1-1,CASSPQGGDTEAFF
TRBV3-1/TRBV3-2,TRBJ1-3,CASSQGGPVSGNTIYF
TRBV5-8,TRBJ2-5,CASSSYRGETQYF
TRBV30,TRBJ2-5,CAWSVLTPGTGWETQYF
TRBV2,TRBJ2-2,CASSRDAGELFF
TRBV6-2/TRBV6-3,TRBJ1-2,CASSPRGNDYGYTF
TRBV28,TRBJ1-2,CASSSQGLYGYTF
TRBV5-1,TRBJ2-2,CASSLRLAENTGELFF
TRBV3-1/TRBV3-2,TRBJ2-2,CASSQGLAGAGQNTGELFF
TRBV28,TRBJ2-5,CASSLLAGGWETQYF
TRBV18,TRBJ2-7,CASSQMGQAYEQYF
TRBV6-2/TRBV6-3,TRBJ1-2,CASSPWDFGGYTF